The T cell receptor (beta chain) described here comes from a study of OX40 agonist ivuxolimab in advanced cancers. CDR1 and CDR2 from the germline V gene are SEHNR and FQNEAQ (reference sequence). V trimming: 2 bases; J trimming: 6 bases; junction bases outside the gene matches: 5. This CDR3 has 15 residues. This clone was found once. What it binds is not known. Regarding the study as a whole: In the 0.1 to 3.0 mg/kg range, CD4+ and CD8+ blood T cells had expanded clonally by week 6.

Profiling relied on immunoSEQ multiplex PCR, and the TCRdb table lists in-frame clones only, not all of them. The sample consists of 70,000 to 95,000 clones, approximately 85% of them appearing once. The receptor comes from an adult with an advanced solid tumor such as melanoma, head and neck, liver or kidney cancer. The sample in question was CD4+ or CD8+ T cells sorted from blood, obtained in a trial of the OX40 agonist ivuxolimab. V gene TRBV7-9 combines with J gene TRBJ2-1, with TRBD1 matching over 9 bases. The CDR3 reads CASSLSGTGINEQFF. The CDR3 DNA is TGTGCCAGCAGCTTATCTGGGACAGGGATCAATGAGCAGTTCTTC. The full variable domain, rest sourced from reference TRBV7-9 and TRBJ2-1, is DTGVSQNPRHKITKRGQNVTFRCDPISEHNRLYWYRQTLGQGPEFLTYFQNEAQLEKSRLLSDRFSAERPKGSFSTLEIQRTEQGDSAMYLCASSLSGTGINEQFFGPGTRLTVL.